This T cell receptor (beta chain) was obtained from a study of CD8+CD57+ T cells in acquired aplastic anemia. The CDR3 extends over 15 amino acids. The V end lost 1 base, the J end lost 6 bases, and 16 bases lay between the germline ends. Per the germline V gene, CDR1 is LNHDA and CDR2 is SQIVND (reference sequence). In its sample, this clonotype was seen many times. Genomic DNA templated the TCR beta VDJ and CDR3 profiling. TCRdb independently ran MiXCR on the reads; one entry per CDR3 protein. Among around 180,000 distinct CDR3 sequences, about 60% were seen once, and the ten largest hold around 45%.

Sequencing was carried out using sorted CD4+, CD8+, or CD8+CD57+ T cells (not recorded which) from PBMCs. The source is a human donor in good health. V usage is TRBV19 and J usage is TRBJ2-7; D perhaps matches TRBD2 (5 bases). The CDR3 here is CASSIVPGLGVEQYF. The DNA for the CDR3 is TGTGCCAGTAGTATAGTCCCGGGGTTGGGCGTCGAGCAGTACTTC.